This is a list of T cell receptor beta chains from one sample in a study of T cells in Graves' hyperthyroidism and ophthalmopathy. TCRdb redid the calling of the multiplex PCR reads with MiXCR, one entry per CDR3 protein. The sample has under 750,000 distinct CDR3 sequences, around a sixth seen once. Input material: blood. These TCRs come from a woman aged 45-65 years with Graves' hyperthyroidism that later progressed to Graves' ophthalmopathy. Each CDR3 is given with its conserved first and last residue. The order of the fields is J gene, D gene, V gene, clone size, CDR3 DNA, CDR3 protein. A D gene is named only where the DNA matches it firmly. Clone size appears in some rows only: once, few, many, or a class for an expanded clone.

TRBJ2-3 | TRBD2 | TRBV11-2 | many | TGTGCCAGCAGCCTAGCGGGGGCCAACACAGATACGCAGTATTTT | CASSLAGANTDTQYF
TRBJ2-2 | . | TRBV5-1 | . | TGCGCCAGCAGCCTGAAGGCACCTCGGCGGGTCGGCACCGGGGAGCTGTTTTTT | CASSLKAPRRVGTGELFF
TRBJ1-5 | . | TRBV19 | . | TGTGCCAGTAGTATAAGGGACGGAAGCAATCAGCCCCAGCATTTT | CASSIRDGSNQPQHF
TRBJ1-2 | . | TRBV11-2 | many | TGTGCCAGCGCGCCTCCTAACTATGGCTACACCTTC | CASAPPNYGYTF
TRBJ2-5 | . | TRBV27 | many | TGTGCCAGCAGAAGAGGTTCAGGGGGGGAGACCCAGTACTTC | CASRRGSGGETQYF
TRBJ1-1 | TRBD1 | TRBV7-9 | many | TGTGCCAGCAGCTCGACAGGGTTTGGGTACACTGAAGCTTTCTTT | CASSSTGFGYTEAFF
TRBJ1-1 | . | TRBV29-1 | . | TGCAGCTGGCGCAGGGTGGACACTGAAGCTTTCTTT | CSWRRVDTEAFF
TRBJ2-1 | TRBD1 | TRBV7-9 | many | TGTGCCAGCAGCTCGGGACAGGGGATAACCTACAATGAGCAGTTCTTC | CASSSGQGITYNEQFF
TRBJ2-7 | . | TRBV29-1 | few | TGCAGCGTTGAAGATCTAGGTCGACACCGGTACAGGCTAACCTACGAGCAGTACTTC | CSVEDLGRHRYRLTYEQYF
TRBJ2-3 | TRBD2 | TRBV18 | many | TGTGCCAGCTCACCGCAGACTAGCGGGGGGTCTGCAGATACGCAGTATTTT | CASSPQTSGGSADTQYF
TRBJ1-4 | . | TRBV6-1 | few | TGTGCCAGCAGCCGCCTGATGGGTATCGCTAATGAAAAACTGTTTTTT | CASSRLMGIANEKLFF
TRBJ2-1 | . | TRBV20-1 | few | TGCAGTGCTACTAGAACTTGTAATGAGCAGTTCTTC | CSATRTCNEQFF
TRBJ1-4 | . | TRBV20-1 | many | TGCAGTGCGCCACCGGGACGGAGTAATGAAAAACTGTTTTTT | CSAPPGRSNEKLFF
TRBJ1-3 | TRBD1 | TRBV7-9 | . | TGTGCCAGCAGCTTAGGTAGGACAGGGACGACTGGAAACACCATATATTTT | CASSLGRTGTTGNTIYF
TRBJ2-3 | TRBD2 | TRBV7-9 | many | TGTGCCAGCAGTCAAAGACTAGCGTGGAAAAGCACAGATACGCAGTATTTT | CASSQRLAWKSTDTQYF
TRBJ2-5 | TRBD2 | TRBV12-3/TRBV12-4 | many | TGTGCCAGCAGTTTAAGTGCGGGGGGGCCGTCTGAGACCCAGTACTTC | CASSLSAGGPSETQYF
TRBJ2-2 | . | TRBV10-3 | . | TGTGCCATCAGTGAGACCCTTTGGGAGCTGTTTTTT | CAISETLWELFF
TRBJ1-4 | TRBD1 | TRBV12-3/TRBV12-4 | many | TGTGCCAGCAGTGGTACAGGGGGGGAAAAACTGTTTTTT | CASSGTGGEKLFF
TRBJ2-1 | . | TRBV6-2/TRBV6-3 | . | TGTGCCAGCAGTTACTCCGGGACACCCTACAATGAGCAGTTCTTC | CASSYSGTPYNEQFF
TRBJ2-5 | TRBD2 | TRBV24-1 | few | TGTGCCACCAGTGTCCGCGGGGGGCACCAAGAGACCCAGTACTTC | CATSVRGGHQETQYF
TRBJ2-2 | . | TRBV20-1 | . | TGCAGTAGCTACAAGGCGAACACCGGGGAGCTGTTTTTT | CSSYKANTGELFF
TRBJ2-1 | TRBD2 | TRBV12-3/TRBV12-4 | many | TGTGCCAGCAAGTCGAGTAGCGGGGGGCTCTTCTACAATGAGCAGTTCTTC | CASKSSSGGLFYNEQFF
TRBJ2-7 | . | TRBV5-1 | many | TGCGCCAGCAGCTTGTTAGGCCGAGAGTTCTACGAGCAGTACTTC | CASSLLGREFYEQYF
TRBJ2-2 | . | TRBV3-1 | . | TGTGCCAGCGGAAAACAGGGATATCACGGGGAGCTGTTTTTT | CASGKQGYHGELFF
TRBJ2-1 | TRBD2 | TRBV2 | many | TGTGCCAGCGGATGGACTAGCGGGGAAAACAATGAGCAGTTCTTC | CASGWTSGENNEQFF
TRBJ2-7 | . | TRBV20-1 | . | TGCAGTGCTAGGGACGAAGTTCTCCACGAGCAGTACTTC | CSARDEVLHEQYF
TRBJ2-1 | . | TRBV30 | many | TGTGCCTGGAGCGAGGCCAACTACAATGAGCAGTTCTTC | CAWSEANYNEQFF
TRBJ1-2 | TRBD1 | TRBV10-3 | . | TGTGCCATCAGGAGGACAGGGGGCGCGGATGGCTACACCTTC | CAIRRTGGADGYTF
TRBJ2-1 | TRBD2 | TRBV11-1 | many | TGTGCCAGCAGTTCTCGGGGAGGGATGGGATTTTACAATGAGCAGTTCTTC | CASSSRGGMGFYNEQFF
TRBJ2-5 | . | TRBV5-1 | . | TGCGCCAGCAAACCGCTACAGGGATCCGAGACCCAGTACTTC | CASKPLQGSETQYF
TRBJ2-7 | . | TRBV11-2 | . | TGTGCCAGCAGCTTAGACCCGGACAGAAACTACGAGCAGTACTTC | CASSLDPDRNYEQYF
TRBJ1-3 | TRBD1 | TRBV6-1 | many | TGTGCCAGCAGTACCAGACGACAGGGGGCAGGAGGAAACACCATATATTTT | CASSTRRQGAGGNTIYF
TRBJ2-3 | TRBD1 | TRBV7-9 | many | TGTGCCAGCAGCCCCCCCAATACAGGGGGGACAGATACGCAGTATTTT | CASSPPNTGGTDTQYF
TRBJ1-2 | TRBD1 | TRBV10-2 | . | TGCGCCAGCAGTGGCGTGGGACAGGGGTCGCGGGGCTACACCTTC | CASSGVGQGSRGYTF
TRBJ1-2 | TRBD1 | TRBV5-1 | few | TGCGCCAGCAGCTTGGAGCCCGACAGGGTGTTGTATGGCTACACCTTC | CASSLEPDRVLYGYTF
TRBJ1-1 | . | TRBV27 | many | TGTGCCAGCAGTTTCGTAGGGAGGGCGAACACTGAAGCTTTCTTT | CASSFVGRANTEAFF
TRBJ1-5 | TRBD1 | TRBV27 | many | TGTGCCAGCAGTCTGAGGGGGCGGAATCAGCCCCAGCATTTT | CASSLRGRNQPQHF
TRBJ2-3 | . | TRBV4-2 | many | TGTGCCAGCAGCCAAGATGCCCGTACAGATACGCAGTATTTT | CASSQDARTDTQYF
TRBJ1-5 | TRBD1 | TRBV10-3 | few | TGTGCCTCGAAGGACAGGGACACTCAGCCCCAGCATTTT | CASKDRDTQPQHF
TRBJ1-2 | . | TRBV29-1 | . | TGCAGCGTTGAAGTGGAGTATGGCTACACCTTC | CSVEVEYGYTF
TRBJ1-6 | . | TRBV20-1 | . | TGCAGTGCTAGAGACACGGGGTTTCAATCACCCCTCCACTTT | CSARDTGFQSPLHF
TRBJ2-2 | . | TRBV2 | many | TGTGCCAGTGTTACAGGGCACACCGGGGAGCTGTTTTTT | CASVTGHTGELFF
TRBJ1-2 | . | TRBV7-8 | . | TGTGCCAGCAGCTTTGGAGCTGGGAACTACTATGGCTACACCTTC | CASSFGAGNYYGYTF
TRBJ2-3 | TRBD2 | TRBV6-1 | . | TGTGCCAGCAGTGAACAGCGGGGGGGCCGGACAGATACGCAGTATTTT | CASSEQRGGRTDTQYF
TRBJ1-3 | TRBD1 | TRBV12-3/TRBV12-4 | . | TGTGCCAGCACCCCCGGGACAGGGACTGGAAACACCATATATTTT | CASTPGTGTGNTIYF
TRBJ1-1 | . | TRBV10-3 | . | TGTGCCGTTCAGGGAAGCACTGAAGCTTTCTTT | CAVQGSTEAFF
TRBJ2-5 | . | TRBV12-3/TRBV12-4 | . | TGTGCCAGCAGAGCTACAGGCGTAGAGACCCAGTGCTTC | CASRATGVETQCF
TRBJ2-3 | . | TRBV5-1 | many | TGCGCCAGCAGCCCGACCAATGGGGGCCAGCAGATCACAGATACGCAGTATTTT | CASSPTNGGQQITDTQYF
TRBJ1-1 | TRBD1 | TRBV28 | . | TGTGCCAGCAGTACCTTCGGACAGGGGTTAGGCACTGAAGCTTTCTTT | CASSTFGQGLGTEAFF
TRBJ1-1 | . | TRBV6-1 | many | TGTGCCAGCAGTGAGGAGGCCACTGAAGCTTTCTTT | CASSEEATEAFF
TRBJ2-1 | . | TRBV18 | few | TGTGCCAGCTCACCATCGGGGAGAAATGAGCAGTTCTTC | CASSPSGRNEQFF
TRBJ1-3 | . | TRBV20-1 | many | TGCAGTGCTGGGCAACCCGACATCTCTGGAAACACCATATATTTT | CSAGQPDISGNTIYF
TRBJ2-6 | . | TRBV2 | . | TGTGCCAGCAGTGACGACAGGCAGAGCTCTGGGGCCAACGTCCTGACTTTC | CASSDDRQSSGANVLTF
TRBJ2-1 | . | TRBV2 | many | TGTGCCAGCAGTTCTACAGGGGGGGGAGGTTACAATGAGCAGTTCTTC | CASSSTGGGGYNEQFF
TRBJ2-6 | TRBD1 | TRBV12-5 | few | TGTGCTAGTGGTGTATGGACAGGGGGCGATGGGGCCAACGTCCTGACTTTC | CASGVWTGGDGANVLTF
TRBJ1-2 | TRBD1 | TRBV5-1 | once | TGCGCCAGCAGCTTGGGCAGGACAGGGGGCACCTATGGCTACACCTTC | CASSLGRTGGTYGYTF
TRBJ2-1 | TRBD2 | TRBV4-1 | few | TGCGCCAGCAGCCATATGGGACTAGCGGGCAACAATGAGCAGTTCTTC | CASSHMGLAGNNEQFF